This T cell receptor beta chain was identified during a study of T cells in narcolepsy. In the study overall: Healthy controls were enrolled alongside patients with narcolepsy type 1 or type 2. Study conclusions and caveats: Comparing one patient's CSF and blood CD4+ clonotypes highlighted HCRT- and TRIB2-specific autoreactive clonotypes. Some memory CD4+ repertoires had no autoreactive clone sequences. Autoreactive clonotypes reportedly recurred in blood of same and different patients, not controls.

On this clone itself: Its antigen is still unknown.

Method: immunoSEQ multiplex PCR; TCRdb's copy keeps in-frame clones and lacks some. The table includes approximately 30,000 clones, 86% detected once. The CDR3 loop spans 13 amino acids. V was shortened by 5 bases and J by 0 bases, with 4 bases between the two germline ends. Germline V gives CDR1 SGHAT, CDR2 FQNNGV. J is TRBJ2-2 and V is TRBV11-2; D ambiguous. The TCR was taken from a human donor with narcolepsy. What was sequenced was CD45RA- memory CD4+ T cells from PBMCs. CDR3 sequence (DNA): TGTGCCAGCAGCCGGACGAACACCGGGGAGCTGTTTTTT. Translated: CASSRTNTGELFF.